The next 21 T cell receptor beta chains were all read from a single sample in a study of T cells in Graves' hyperthyroidism and ophthalmopathy. RNA transcripts gave rise to amplified TCR beta CDR3 regions. The HTBI primer set served for first-round RT-PCR of the TCR CDR3. TCRdb reanalysed the multiplex PCR reads using MiXCR and keeps one entry per CDR3 protein. The table records 250,000 to 300,000 distinct CDR3 sequences, around 15% of them present only once. Sequenced input: blood. Every receptor here comes from a woman in her forties with Graves' hyperthyroidism.

The gene calls are TRBV19 and TRBJ1-5, with D unclear. The germline V gene encodes CDR1 LNHDA and CDR2 SQIVND (reference sequence). The V gene lost 2 bases and the J gene lost 2 bases, with 7 bases spanning the gap. The CDR3 sequence is 14 residues long. For the CDR3, the DNA is TGTGCCAGTAGTATATTGGGAGGCAATCAGCCCCAGCATTTT. Amino acid sequence: CASSILGGNQPQHF.

The chain links TRBV2 to TRBJ1-6, with TRBD1 matching 9 bases. This CDR3 contains 16 residues. The germline gives CDR1 SNHLY, CDR2 FYNNEI. Losses at the gene ends were 4 bases for V and 10 bases for J; bases not matched to a gene: 11. CDR3 sequence reads: CASSALTGTGRSPLHF. The CDR3 nucleotides are TGTGCCAGCAGTGCACTGACCGGGACAGGGCGATCACCCCTCCACTTT.

The chain has TRBV18 and TRBJ2-1; tentatively, D is TRBD1 (6 bases). CDR1 is KGHSH and CDR2 is LQKENI in the germline V gene. V was trimmed by 3 bases and J by 5 bases, leaving 14 bases between them. CDR3 length: 15 amino acids. Written as DNA, the CDR3 is TGTGCCAGCTCACCCACTGGGACACTTCACAATGAGCAGTTCTTC. It codes for CASSPTGTLHNEQFF.

This clonotype appeared many times. The V and J genes are TRBV30 and TRBJ2-1; 7 nucleotides match TRBD2. The CDR3 totals 14 residues. Unmatched junction bases numbered 5, after V lost 0 bases and J lost 6 bases. Germline CDR1 reads GTSNPN; CDR2 reads SVGIG (reference sequence). The CDR3 nucleotides read TGTGCCTGGAGTGTACTTGCGGGGGTCAATGAGCAGTTCTTC. Its protein is CAWSVLAGVNEQFF. Full variable domain (outside the CDR3, taken from reference TRBV30 and TRBJ2-1): SQTIHQWPATLVQPVGSPLSLECTVEGTSNPNLYWYRQAAGRGLQLLFYSVGIGQISSEVPQNLSASRPQDRQFILSSKKLLLSDSGFYLCAWSVLAGVNEQFFGPGTRLTVL.

The V gene is TRBV6-2 or TRBV6-3, the J gene TRBJ2-5; no definite D call. V dropped 7 bases and J dropped 9 bases, with 12 bases sitting between them. Germline V gene data show CDR1 as MNHEY and CDR2 as SVGEGT. This CDR3 has 11 residues. CDR3 nucleotides: TGTGCCAGCACCCACGGGCGGTCCCAGTACTTC. It translates to CASTHGRSQYF.

Worth noting for this clonotype: Mismatch with germline at one junction end may stem from a read error. The chain is built from TRBV30 and TRBJ1-2; D remains ambiguous. The CDR3 length is 12 residues. Germline-derived CDR1 and CDR2 are GTSNPN and SVGIG (reference sequence). CDR3: CVWSEGPGGYTF. CDR3 bases: TGTGTCTGGAGTGAAGGGCCGGGTGGCTACACCTTC.

This clonotype was counted only a few times. V is TRBV3-1 and J is TRBJ2-2; TRBD1 is a possible D gene (6 bases). CDR3 length: 16 residues. Deletions cut 3 bases from V and 1 base from J, with 12 bases between. The germline gives CDR1 LGHDT, CDR2 YNNKEL (reference sequence). The CDR3 protein is CASSQSTGLNTGELFF. CDR3 DNA: TGTGCCAGCAGCCAGTCGACAGGCCTGAACACCGGGGAGCTGTTTTTT.

This clonotype showed up many times. This chain links TRBV28 with TRBJ1-1; tentatively, D is TRBD1 (5 bases). CDR1 is MDHEN and CDR2 is SYDVKM in the germline V gene. The CDR3 is 14 residues long. V lost 6 bases and J lost 7, with 18 bases in between. In DNA, the CDR3 is TGTGCCAGCAGGGGGGAGCGGTATGTCAGTGAAGCTTTCTTT. This gives the protein CASRGERYVSEAFF. The full variable domain, its missing parts supplied by reference TRBV28 and TRBJ1-1, is DVKVTQSSRYLVKRTGEKVFLECVQDMDHENMFWYRQDPGLGLRLIYFSYDVKMKEKGDIPEGYSVSREKKERFSLILESASTNQTSMYLCASRGERYVSEAFFGQGTRLTVV.

The rearrangement links TRBV7-9 to TRBJ1-4, with no clear D. Trimming cost V 6 bases and J 8 bases, with 19 bases left between them. This CDR3 region has 15 residues. Germline lookup yields CDR1 SEHNR and CDR2 FQNEAQ (reference sequence). CDR3 sequence (DNA): TGTGCCAGCAGTCGAGGCGCGGGAAATGGCGAAAAACTGTTTTTT. It translates to CASSRGAGNGEKLFF. Using reference TRBV7-9 and TRBJ1-4 for the parts outside the CDR3, the full variable domain is DTGVSQNPRHKITKRGQNVTFRCDPISEHNRLYWYRQTLGQGPEFLTYFQNEAQLEKSRLLSDRFSAERPKGSFSTLEIQRTEQGDSAMYLCASSRGAGNGEKLFFGSGTQLSVL.

This clonotype was found many times. The J gene is TRBJ2-5, the V gene TRBV9, with 10 nucleotides matching TRBD2. Germline V gene sequence: CDR1 SGDLS, CDR2 YYNGEE. This CDR3 has 16 residues. J was trimmed by 2 bases and V by 3 bases; bases with no gene match: 7. The CDR3 is CASSERTSGSQETQYF. In DNA, the CDR3 is TGTGCCAGCAGCGAGCGGACTAGCGGTAGTCAAGAGACCCAGTACTTC.

This clonotype was seen a handful of times. The gene calls are TRBV30 and TRBJ1-1; a weak D match, TRBD1 (6 bases). CDR3 length equals 13 residues. The V and J ends lost 4 bases and 7 bases respectively, with 16 bases between them. From germline, CDR1 is GTSNPN and CDR2 SVGIG (reference sequence). CDR3 sequence: CAWKTTTGSEAFF. CDR3 nucleotide sequence: TGTGCCTGGAAGACCACAACAGGGAGTGAAGCTTTCTTT.

This clonotype was seen repeatedly, ten times or more. The V gene is TRBV20-1, the J gene TRBJ2-7, with D tentatively TRBD1 (5 bases). Deletions cut 4 bases from V and 3 bases from J, with 13 bases between. This CDR3 contains 13 residues. The germline CDR1 and CDR2 sequences are DFQATT and SNEGSKA (reference sequence). CDR3 amino acids: CSAKVGQNYEQYF. The CDR3, as DNA: TGCAGTGCTAAGGTGGGGCAGAACTACGAGCAGTACTTC.

The genes are TRBV9 and TRBJ1-1; D possibly corresponds to TRBD1 (5 bases). V was shortened by 5 bases and J by 8 bases, with 16 bases between the two germline ends. Germline CDR1 SGDLS, CDR2 YYNGEE. This CDR3 has 13 residues. The CDR3 loop reads CASREQGSREAFF. The CDR3 nucleotides are TGTGCCAGCAGGGAGCAGGGATCTAGGGAAGCTTTCTTT.

This clonotype was seen ten or more times. This CDR3 is CSASHLAGRQETQYF. The CDR3 nucleotides are TGCAGTGCCAGTCATCTAGCGGGAAGGCAAGAGACCCAGTACTTC. The chain carries TRBV20-1 and TRBJ2-5, with 9 bases that match TRBD2. The length of the CDR3 is 15 residues. Germline CDR1 and CDR2: DFQATT and SNEGSKA (reference sequence). The V segment lost 6 bases and the J segment 2 bases; nucleotides outside the gene matches: 10.

This chain uses TRBV5-4 with TRBJ2-5; D perhaps matches TRBD2 (6 bases). V gave up 4 bases and J gave up 0 bases, with 10 bases separating them. The CDR3 runs to 14 residues. CDR1 SGHNT and CDR2 YYREEE come from the germline V gene (reference sequence). CDR3 protein: CASSPKRDQETQYF. The DNA for the CDR3 is TGTGCCAGCAGCCCCAAGCGGGACCAAGAGACCCAGTACTTC.

The table lists this clonotype with many counts. This chain connects TRBV6-1 to TRBJ1-1, with a weak D call TRBD1 (5 bases). Trimming pared 5 bases from V and 5 bases from J, leaving 12 bases between. The germline V gene has CDR1 MNHNS and CDR2 SASEGT. This CDR3 is built from 13 residues. CDR3 sequence reads: CASSWGDGTEAFF. Written as DNA, the CDR3 is TGTGCCAGCAGTTGGGGCGACGGGACTGAAGCTTTCTTT.

There are many counts of this clonotype. This rearrangement joins TRBV28 to TRBJ1-1; maybe TRBD1 (6 bases). Germline CDR1 and CDR2: MDHEN and SYDVKM. The V end was cut by 7 bases, the J end by 0 bases, with 18 bases between. CDR3 length: 16 residues. The DNA for the CDR3 is TGTGCCAGCACCTCTCCCCCGGGGGGCCTGAACACTGAAGCTTTCTTT. This codes for CASTSPPGGLNTEAFF.

Many counts were recorded for this clonotype. The J gene is TRBJ1-1, the V gene TRBV2; D gene uncertain. Germline CDR1 reads SNHLY; CDR2 reads FYNNEI. V was cut by 4 bases and J by 0 bases, with 6 bases left in between. CDR3 length equals 13 residues. The CDR3 sequence: CASSVQMNTEAFF. Written as DNA, the CDR3 is TGTGCCAGCAGTGTACAGATGAACACTGAAGCTTTCTTT.

The V and J genes are TRBV19 and TRBJ1-4, with 11 bases aligning to TRBD1. Trimming removed 4 bases from V and 11 bases from J; junction bases left unmatched: 9. CDR3 length: 15 residues. Germline lookup yields CDR1 LNHDA and CDR2 SQIVND (reference sequence). The DNA of the CDR3 is TGTGCCAGTAGTAGGGCGGACAGGGGGCTCAGTAAACTGTTTTTT. Translation: CASSRADRGLSKLFF.

The table lists this clonotype with a few counts. The gene calls are TRBV6-5 and TRBJ1-2; 7 bases are a match to TRBD1. Trimming at V came to 3 bases and at J to 8 bases, leaving 6 bases not matched to a gene. Germline V CDR1 and CDR2: MNHEY, SVGAGI. CDR3 size: 13 residues. This chain's CDR3 is CASSYKGAGGYTF. The CDR3 DNA reads as TGTGCCAGCAGTTATAAGGGGGCTGGAGGCTACACCTTC.

This clonotype came up many times. The chain joins TRBV11-2 to TRBJ2-1, with TRBD2 matching 12 bases. The CDR3 is 15 residues long. V was clipped by 6 bases and J by 6 bases; unmatched bases: 6. CDR1 SGHAT and CDR2 FQNNGV come from the germline V gene. CDR3 amino acids: CASRPAGLAGNEQFF. CDR3 in DNA: TGTGCCAGCAGACCTGCGGGACTAGCGGGCAATGAGCAGTTCTTC.